The rows below give T cell receptor beta chains drawn from one sample of a study of T cell responses to AZD1222 COVID-19 vaccine. Profiling relied on immunoSEQ multiplex PCR, and the TCRdb table lists in-frame clones only, not all of them. Of around 120,000 clones listed, around nine tenths are singletons. The sample in question was peripheral blood, obtained on day 0 of AZD1222 vaccination. These receptors originate from an adult in good health. Both conserved end residues are part of each CDR3. A D gene is named only where the DNA matches it firmly. Not every row has a clone size; where given, it reads once, few, many or a size class.

V: TRBV9; D: TRBD2; size: .; J: TRBJ2-7; CDR3: CASSVATGGYEQYF; DNA: TGTGCCAGCAGCGTAGCTACGGGGGGCTACGAGCAGTACTTC
V: TRBV5-1; D: TRBD1; size: few; J: TRBJ1-6; CDR3: CASSLRAGGNSPLHF; DNA: TGCGCCAGCAGCCTCAGGGCAGGGGGCAATTCACCCCTCCACTTT
V: TRBV5-1; D: .; size: .; J: TRBJ2-5; CDR3: CASSIAGTVQETQYF; DNA: TGCGCCAGCAGCATCGCCGGGACGGTCCAAGAGACCCAGTACTTC
V: TRBV5-6; D: .; size: .; J: TRBJ2-1; CDR3: CASSSSGDRGWSSYNEQFF; DNA: TGTGCCAGCAGCTCCTCGGGGGATAGAGGCTGGAGCTCCTACAATGAGCAGTTCTTC
V: TRBV5-1; D: .; size: .; J: TRBJ2-7; CDR3: CASSWDIGDEQYF; DNA: TGCGCCAGCAGCTGGGATATAGGGGACGAGCAGTACTTC
V: TRBV7-2; D: TRBD1; size: .; J: TRBJ1-2; CDR3: CASSLISDRERGYTF; DNA: TGTGCCAGCAGCTTAATTTCCGACAGGGAACGAGGCTACACCTTC
V: TRBV9; D: .; size: .; J: TRBJ2-1; CDR3: CASSVGEYNEQFF; DNA: TGTGCCAGCAGCGTAGGGGAGTACAATGAGCAGTTCTTC
V: TRBV2; D: .; size: .; J: TRBJ1-5; CDR3: CASSGLYSGNQPQHF; DNA: TGTGCCAGCAGCGGACTTTATAGCGGCAATCAGCCCCAGCATTTT
V: TRBV10-1; D: TRBD1; size: .; J: TRBJ1-1; CDR3: CASSDSFGGGYEAFF; DNA: TGCGCCAGCAGTGACTCCTTTGGAGGGGGCTATGAAGCTTTCTTT
V: TRBV4-3; D: .; size: .; J: TRBJ2-7; CDR3: CASSQEHGSYEQYF; DNA: TGCGCCAGCAGCCAAGAACACGGATCCTACGAGCAGTACTTC
V: TRBV25-1; D: .; size: .; J: TRBJ1-1; CDR3: CASSQDRLNTEAFF; DNA: TGTGCCAGCAGTCAAGACAGGTTGAACACTGAAGCTTTCTTT
V: TRBV2; D: .; size: .; J: TRBJ1-2; CDR3: CASSEAGPADGYTF; DNA: TGTGCCAGCAGTGAGGCCGGACCGGCGGATGGCTACACCTTC
V: TRBV10-3; D: .; size: .; J: TRBJ1-4; CDR3: CATKIGLTNEKLFF; DNA: TGTGCCACCAAGATCGGGTTGACTAATGAAAAACTGTTTTTT
V: TRBV2; D: TRBD1; size: once; J: TRBJ2-7; CDR3: CASSLTGFKHEQYF; DNA: TGTGCCAGCAGTCTGACAGGGTTTAAGCACGAGCAGTACTTC
V: TRBV2; D: TRBD2; size: few; J: TRBJ2-5; CDR3: CASTGTKETQYF; DNA: TGTGCCAGCACCGGGACTAAAGAGACCCAGTACTTC
V: TRBV19; D: .; size: once; J: TRBJ2-7; CDR3: CASSIPGSPAEQYF; DNA: TGTGCCAGTAGTATCCCCGGGAGCCCCGCGGAGCAGTACTTC
V: TRBV2; D: TRBD1; size: .; J: TRBJ1-5; CDR3: CASRVRQGYSNQPQHF; DNA: TGTGCCAGCAGGGTGAGACAGGGTTATAGCAATCAGCCCCAGCATTTT
V: TRBV4-3; D: .; size: .; J: TRBJ1-6; CDR3: CASSQGWGDSPLHF; DNA: TGCGCCAGCAGCCAAGGATGGGGCGATTCACCCCTCCACTTT
V: TRBV29-1; D: TRBD1; size: .; J: TRBJ2-3; CDR3: CSVPPLPRDRATDTQYF; DNA: TGCAGCGTTCCCCCTTTACCACGGGACAGGGCCACAGATACGCAGTATTTT
V: TRBV19; D: .; size: .; J: TRBJ1-1; CDR3: CASSIDRDTEAFF; DNA: TGTGCCAGTAGTATAGACCGGGACACTGAAGCTTTCTTT
V: TRBV30; D: TRBD1; size: .; J: TRBJ1-6; CDR3: CAYRDRHNSPLHF; DNA: TGTGCCTACCGGGACAGGCATAATTCACCCCTCCACTTT
V: TRBV5-6; D: .; size: once; J: TRBJ1-1; CDR3: CASSLSGPLLEAFF; DNA: TGTGCCAGCAGCTTGAGTGGACCCCTCCTTGAAGCTTTCTTT
V: TRBV21-1; D: .; size: .; J: TRBJ2-2; CDR3: CASSKARGTNTGELFF; DNA: TGTGCCAGCAGCAAGGCTAGGGGTACGAACACCGGGGAGCTGTTTTTT
V: TRBV27; D: .; size: .; J: TRBJ2-1; CDR3: CASSLSRVGGEQFF; DNA: TGTGCCAGCAGTTTATCCAGGGTGGGGGGTGAGCAGTTCTTC
V: TRBV3-1/TRBV3-2; D: .; size: .; J: TRBJ2-4; CDR3: CASSHPTGRGENIQYF; DNA: TGTGCCAGCAGCCACCCTACGGGAAGGGGGGAGAACATTCAGTACTTC
V: TRBV10-3; D: TRBD1; size: .; J: TRBJ2-7; CDR3: CAISELTGFNEQYF; DNA: TGTGCCATCAGTGAATTGACAGGGTTCAACGAGCAGTACTTC
V: TRBV19; D: .; size: .; J: TRBJ2-7; CDR3: CASSPFYSTYEQYF; DNA: TGTGCCAGTAGTCCTTTTTACTCGACCTACGAGCAGTACTTC
V: TRBV7-9; D: TRBD2; size: .; J: TRBJ2-1; CDR3: CASSPGRAGNEQFF; DNA: TGTGCCAGCAGCCCAGGACGAGCGGGAAATGAGCAGTTCTTC
V: TRBV30; D: .; size: .; J: TRBJ2-6; CDR3: CAWSGIGASGANVLTF; DNA: TGTGCCTGGAGTGGGATCGGGGCCTCTGGGGCCAACGTCCTGACTTTC
V: TRBV14; D: .; size: .; J: TRBJ1-3; CDR3: CASSQGGSSGNTIYF; DNA: TGTGCCAGCAGCCAAGGTGGGAGCTCTGGAAACACCATATATTTT
V: TRBV12-3/TRBV12-4; D: .; size: .; J: TRBJ1-2; CDR3: CASSPWGRQAF; DNA: TGTGCCAGCAGCCCGTGGGGGCGGCAAGCCTTC
V: TRBV6-4; D: .; size: .; J: TRBJ1-2; CDR3: CASSAGVYPYGYTF; DNA: TGTGCCAGCAGTGCAGGGGTCTACCCCTATGGCTACACCTTC